Below are 18 T cell receptor beta chains sequenced from a single sample in a study of response to subunit inactivated influenza vaccine. TCRdb analysed the RT-PCR reads with MiXCR anew, one entry per CDR3 protein. The sample records 500,000 to 600,000 distinct CDR3 sequences, more than 15% being singletons. The material was CD4+ T cells sorted from PBMCs, obtained around 25 months after vaccination. Receptor source: a man between 50 and 69 years old who received an inactivated influenza vaccine.

This clonotype was counted between two and nine times. The V gene is TRBV12-3 or TRBV12-4, the J gene TRBJ1-5; D unclear. The V end lost 0 bases, the J end lost 6 bases, and 12 bases lay between the germline ends. The length of the CDR3 is 15 residues. CDR3 amino acids: CASSLAGGGFQPQHF. The CDR3 DNA is TGTGCCAGCAGTTTAGCCGGTGGTGGTTTTCAGCCCCAGCATTTT.

This chain links TRBV10-3 with TRBJ2-5; a possible D gene is TRBD2 (6 bases). CDR1 is ENHRY and CDR2 is SYGVKD in the germline V gene. The length of the CDR3 is 13 residues. Trimming shortened V by 8 bases and J by 4 bases, and 14 bases separated the two germline ends. CDR3 protein: CAIGQASVETQYF. CDR3 nucleotides: TGTGCCATCGGTCAGGCTAGCGTAGAGACCCAGTACTTC.

This clonotype came up a few times. The rearrangement uses TRBV29-1 and TRBJ2-1, with D possibly TRBD2 on 5 matching bases. The germline V and J ends were trimmed by 7 bases and 8 bases, with 15 bases remaining between them. The CDR3 is 12 residues long. Germline assignment: CDR1 SQVTM and CDR2 ANQGSEA. CDR3: CSAEGGSDEQFF. The CDR3, as DNA: TGCAGCGCCGAGGGCGGATCCGATGAGCAGTTCTTC.

This clonotype has only a few counts. The V gene is TRBV18, the J gene TRBJ1-3; 9 positions match TRBD1. V lost 3 bases and J lost 2; bases outside the gene matches: 2. The CDR3 contains 15 residues. Germline CDR1 and CDR2: KGHSH and LQKENI. Here the CDR3 reads CASSPRQGAGNTIYF. CDR3 DNA sequence: TGTGCCAGCTCACCCAGACAGGGGGCTGGAAACACCATATATTTT.

This clonotype was seen once. The V call is TRBV28, the J call TRBJ2-5; possible D gene TRBD1, 5 bases. V was pared by 6 bases and J by 8 bases, with 16 bases between. CDR1 is MDHEN, CDR2 SYDVKM, per germline. CDR3 length: 13 amino acids. The CDR3 nucleotides read TGTGCCAGCAGCCCCGACAGAAAGGGTACCCAGTACTTC. Protein product: CASSPDRKGTQYF. Full variable domain (outside the CDR3, taken from reference TRBV28 and TRBJ2-5): DVKVTQSSRYLVKRTGEKVFLECVQDMDHENMFWYRQDPGLGLRLIYFSYDVKMKEKGDIPEGYSVSREKKERFSLILESASTNQTSMYLCASSPDRKGTQYFGPGTRLLVL.

The chain links TRBV6-5 to TRBJ2-2; 9 nucleotides align to TRBD2. The germline V gene has CDR1 MNHEY and CDR2 SVGAGI. The V and J ends lost 0 bases and 3 bases, in that order; junction bases with no gene match: 5. CDR3 length equals 17 residues. The CDR3 bases are TGTGCCAGCAGTTACTCTGGGCGGGGGGGATACACCGGGGAGCTGTTTTTT. Amino acid sequence: CASSYSGRGGYTGELFF.

This clonotype has more than one count but fewer than ten. The rearrangement uses TRBV4-1 and TRBJ2-7; 8 bases are a match to TRBD1. The CDR3 runs 15 residues. After removal of 2 bases from V and 2 bases from J, the junction contained 5 bases not matched to a gene. Per the germline V gene, CDR1 is MGHRA and CDR2 is YSYEKL. This CDR3 reads CASSQTGQGAYEQYF. CDR3 bases: TGCGCCAGCAGCCAAACAGGACAGGGTGCCTACGAGCAGTACTTC.

The gene calls are TRBV10-3 and TRBJ2-3; D might be TRBD2 (6 bases). Trimming pared 4 bases from V and 2 bases from J, leaving 19 bases between. Germline CDR1 reads ENHRY; CDR2 reads SYGVKD. The CDR3 is 17 residues long. For the CDR3, the DNA is TGTGCCATCAGTGGTGGTTCAGGGAGGTCCCTCACAGATACGCAGTATTTT. This sequence encodes CAISGGSGRSLTDTQYF.

In this sample, this clonotype turned up a few times. The chain is built from TRBV20-1 and TRBJ1-1; D is unclear. The germline gives CDR1 DFQATT, CDR2 SNEGSKA (reference sequence). CDR3 size: 11 residues. V was trimmed by 5 bases and J by 3 bases, leaving 7 bases between them. CDR3 in DNA: TGCAGTGCTGGGGATGACACTGAAGCTTTCTTT. Translated: CSAGDDTEAFF.

This clonotype was detected only once. The chain recombines TRBV7-8 with TRBJ2-1; D not resolved. Germline V gives CDR1 SGHVS, CDR2 FQNEAQ. This CDR3 is built from 14 residues. V lost 3 bases to trimming and J lost 5 bases, with 11 bases between them. The CDR3 DNA is TGTGCCAGCAGCTTTCGGTACGGACACAATGAGCAGTTCTTC. It specifies CASSFRYGHNEQFF.

This clonotype occurred a few times. The chain joins TRBV12-3 or TRBV12-4 to TRBJ2-7; D not resolved. The CDR3 spans 14 residues. Trimming took off 6 bases at V and 3 bases at J, with 15 bases between the two ends. Here the CDR3 DNA reads TGTGCCAGCAGCAAAGGACGGTCGGGCTACGAGCAGTACTTC. It codes for CASSKGRSGYEQYF.

The CDR3 nucleotides read TGTGCCATCAGGCGGACTAGCGGGGGTTTAGGTACCGGGGAGCTGTTTTTT. This encodes CAIRRTSGGLGTGELFF. The chain links TRBV10-3 to TRBJ2-2, with TRBD2 identical over 13 bases. The CDR3 has 17 residues. Germline-derived CDR1 and CDR2 are ENHRY and SYGVKD. J was trimmed by 5 bases and V by 6 bases; bases with no gene match: 9.

This clonotype was seen a few times. This chain connects TRBV7-9 to TRBJ2-1, with TRBD1 matching 9 bases. This CDR3 spans 15 amino acids. Germline assignment: CDR1 SEHNR and CDR2 FQNEAQ (reference sequence). After removal of 6 bases from V and 4 bases from J, the junction contained 7 bases not matched to a gene. CDR3 loop: CASSLDRGNYNEQFF. The DNA of the CDR3 is TGTGCCAGCAGTCTGGACAGGGGAAATTACAATGAGCAGTTCTTC.

This clonotype was recorded many times. The chain recombines TRBV12-3 or TRBV12-4 with TRBJ2-5; 7 bases map to TRBD2. Trimming cost V 3 bases and J 5 bases; bases outside gene matches: 6. The CDR3 spans 14 residues. CDR3 nucleotides: TGTGCCAGCAGTTTTTCCCTGGGGGGGGAGACCCAGTACTTC. This codes for CASSFSLGGETQYF.

The chain has TRBV12-3 or TRBV12-4 and TRBJ2-7; TRBD1 matches at 7 bases. The trim removed 6 bases at V and 4 bases at J, leaving 6 bases unmatched. CDR3 length: 13 amino acids. The CDR3 nucleotides read TGTGCCAGCAGCTCCGTGGGACAGTACGAGCAGTACTTC. Translation gives CASSSVGQYEQYF.

This clonotype was found a few times. The CDR3, as DNA: TGTGCCAGCAGTAAGGAATGGGGATCGACCGGGGAGCTGTTTTTT. It encodes CASSKEWGSTGELFF. This rearrangement joins TRBV6-2 or TRBV6-3 to TRBJ2-2; no reliable D call. The V gene lost 5 bases and the J gene lost 5 bases, with 15 bases spanning the gap. CDR3 length equals 15 residues. CDR1 and CDR2 (germline): MNHEY, SVGEGT.

At least ten counts were recorded for this clonotype. The chain combines TRBV12-3 or TRBV12-4 with TRBJ2-5; D ambiguous. This CDR3 contains 14 residues. V was trimmed by 5 bases and J by 4 bases, leaving 14 bases between them. DNA of the CDR3: TGTGCCAGCAGTGCCCGACCCAAAGGAGAGACCCAGTACTTC. This sequence encodes CASSARPKGETQYF.

This clonotype was seen repeatedly, ten times or more. The gene calls are TRBV11-2 and TRBJ2-3, with D perhaps matching TRBD1 or TRBD2 (5 bases each). The germline CDR1 and CDR2 sequences are SGHAT and FQNNGV. V was pared by 3 bases and J by 6 bases, with 22 bases between. CDR3 length: 17 residues. The CDR3 coding sequence is TGTGCCAGCAGCTTTAGGGCCCTGGGACCTAGTTGGGATACGCAGTATTTT. Amino acids: CASSFRALGPSWDTQYF.